What follows are 11 T cell receptor beta chains derived from one specimen sequenced in a study of shared clonotypes between healthy human individuals. TCRdb keeps only in-frame clones here, not all; method: immunoSEQ multiplex PCR. The profile shows 1,400,000 or so clones, roughly 98.5% of them singletons. The material sequenced was naive CD4+ T cells sorted from blood. As for subset: CD45RA+ positively selected. The receptors derive from a young man in good health.

The CDR3 nucleotides are TGTGCCAGCAGCCTTGGACTAGTAGGAGAGCAGTACTTC. It specifies CASSLGLVGEQYF. The genes are TRBV13 and TRBJ2-7; 7 positions agree with TRBD2. Germline-derived CDR1 and CDR2 are PRHDT and FYEKMQ (reference sequence). Trimming cost V 5 bases and J 7 bases; bases outside gene matches: 8. This CDR3 contains 13 residues.

The sample holds one count of this clone. The rearrangement links TRBV4-1 to TRBJ1-2; maybe TRBD1 (6 bases). CDR1 and CDR2 (germline): MGHRA, YSYEKL. V was shortened by 0 bases and J by 4 bases, with 15 bases between the two germline ends. The CDR3 spans 16 residues. This CDR3 is CASSQERRGGSYGYTF. The CDR3 DNA sequence: TGCGCCAGCAGCCAAGAACGGAGAGGGGGATCCTATGGCTACACCTTC.

The chain is built from TRBV7-2 and TRBJ2-5; D remains unclear. This CDR3 has 13 amino acids. Germline values: CDR1 SGHTA, CDR2 FQGNSA. The germline V and J ends were trimmed by 3 bases and 4 bases, with 9 bases remaining between them. The CDR3, as DNA: TGTGCCAGCAGCTTTAACCTGGGAGAGACCCAGTACTTC. It is translated as CASSFNLGETQYF.

In this sample, this clone turned up once. V is TRBV5-1 and J is TRBJ2-1, with 15 bases matching TRBD2. Germline CDR1 reads SGHRS; CDR2 reads YFSETQ. The J segment lost 6 bases and the V segment lost 3 bases, leaving 10 bases of the junction unmatched. The CDR3 has 18 amino acids. The CDR3 loop reads CASSSGLAGGTPGNEQFF. The CDR3 region has the DNA TGCGCCAGCAGCTCGGGACTAGCGGGAGGTACCCCCGGCAATGAGCAGTTCTTC.

The genes are TRBV9 and TRBJ2-7, with TRBD2 matching 12 bases. The CDR3 contains 17 residues. V dropped 0 bases and J dropped 2; count of bases not matched to a gene: 6. Germline CDR1 and CDR2: SGDLS and YYNGEE. DNA for the CDR3: TGTGCCAGCAGCGTAGGAACTAGCGGGAGGTTAACCTACGAGCAGTACTTC. Translation: CASSVGTSGRLTYEQYF.

In DNA, the CDR3 is TGTGCCACCAGCAGAGAAGTCGGGACACCACGGCGTGAGCAGTACTTC. This encodes CATSREVGTPRREQYF. The rearrangement joins TRBV15 to TRBJ2-7; maybe TRBD1 (6 bases). The V end was cut by 0 bases, the J end by 7 bases, with 19 bases between. The CDR3 has 16 residues. Germline-derived CDR1 and CDR2 are LNHNV and YYDKDF (reference sequence).

The chain employs TRBV30 and TRBJ1-2; D uncertain. CDR3 length: 12 residues. Looked up from germline, CDR1 is GTSNPN and CDR2 is SVGIG (reference sequence). Trimming took 2 bases from V and 4 from J, leaving 8 bases between them. The CDR3 protein is CAWSQQSYGYTF. CDR3 bases: TGTGCCTGGAGTCAACAGTCCTATGGCTACACCTTC.

J is TRBJ1-1 and V is TRBV29-1; D unresolved. Trimming shortened V by 4 bases and J by 1 base, and 13 bases separated the two germline ends. The CDR3 length is 14 residues. Germline V lookup: CDR1 SQVTM, CDR2 ANQGSEA. The CDR3 sequence: CSVAGRQSNTEAFF. CDR3 DNA sequence: TGCAGCGTTGCGGGCAGGCAATCGAACACTGAAGCTTTCTTT.

J is TRBJ1-1 and V is TRBV5-1; a possible D gene is TRBD1 (6 bases). CDR3 length: 17 amino acids. V shed 4 bases and J shed 0 bases, with 19 bases lying between them. Germline CDR1 is SGHRS and CDR2 is YFSETQ. CDR3: CASSRIPKGGLNTEAFF. DNA of the CDR3: TGCGCCAGCAGCCGAATACCTAAAGGGGGGCTGAACACTGAAGCTTTCTTT.

J is TRBJ2-1 and V is TRBV29-1; 10 positions match TRBD2. The CDR3 loop spans 14 amino acids. Germline loops: CDR1 SQVTM, CDR2 ANQGSEA. Trimming took 8 bases from V and 5 from J; bases not matched to a gene: 9. The CDR3 spells CSLPAGGPNNEQFF. CDR3 in DNA: TGCAGCTTACCAGCGGGAGGGCCTAACAATGAGCAGTTCTTC.

This chain links TRBV7-2 with TRBJ2-5; D unclear. The V end was cut by 2 bases, the J end by 4 bases, with 8 bases between. Looked up from germline, CDR1 is SGHTA and CDR2 is FQGNSA. The CDR3 is made up of 13 amino acids. The CDR3 DNA reads as TGTGCCAGCAGCTTATTAGGGTCAGAGACCCAGTACTTC. It yields the protein CASSLLGSETQYF.